The clone carrying this T cell receptor (beta chain) showed up just a few times. The data derive from a study of early T cells in non-severe SARS-CoV-2 infection. Study in general: Unsorted whole-blood RNA was sequenced in bulk, leaving chains unpaired.

V shed 7 bases and J 7 bases; nucleotides not matched to a gene: 6. CDR3 length equals 13 residues. Germline V gene lookup returns CDR1 SGHRS and CDR2 YFSETQ. Individual cDNA molecules were tagged with unique molecular identifiers. TCRdb itself ran the 5' RACE reads through MiXCR, one entry per CDR3 protein. The sample shows roughly 88,000 distinct CDR3 sequences, about 15% of them seen only once. This clonotype was obtained from an adult who was a healthcare worker with PCR-confirmed SARS-CoV-2 infection or an uninfected control (not recorded which). The material sequenced was whole blood. The J gene is TRBJ2-2, the V gene TRBV5-1; 8 bases are a match to TRBD1. This CDR3 is CASGGQGSGELFF. As DNA, the CDR3 is TGCGCCAGCGGTGGACAGGGCAGCGGGGAGCTGTTTTTT.